Sequencing of this T cell receptor beta chain was carried out in a study of cytomegalovirus exposure and HLA in healthy donors. The study's findings and limits: A link between a missense DCLRE1C variant and TCR beta V- and J-gene trimming emerged from a later analysis.

This PCR relied on a set of 60 Vbeta primers and 13 Jbeta primers. Profiling relied on immunoSEQ multiplex PCR, and the TCRdb table lists in-frame clones only, not all of them. The sample yields over 50,000 clones, about 89% seen once. About this clone itself: The antigen is unknown.

Germline CDR1 SGHAT, CDR2 FQNNGV. With V trimmed by 5 bases and J by 0 bases, 3 bases remained unmatched. The CDR3 has 15 residues. The sample was PBMCs. This TCR was recovered from a man younger than 35 in good health and CMV-seronegative. The chain combines TRBV11-2 with TRBJ2-3; 9 bases line up with TRBD2. The CDR3 DNA follows: TGTGCCAGCAGCGCTCTAGCGGGGAGCACAGATACGCAGTATTTT. Its translation: CASSALAGSTDTQYF. Based on the CDR3 plus reference TRBV11-2 and TRBJ2-3, the full variable domain is EAGVAQSPRYKIIEKRQSVAFWCNPISGHATLYWYQQILGQGPKLLIQFQNNGVVDDSQLPKDRFSAERLKGVDSTLKIQPAKLEDSAVYLCASSALAGSTDTQYFGPGTRLTVL.